This TCR beta chain was profiled in a study of early T cells in non-severe SARS-CoV-2 infection. Study-level information: Bulk RNA taken from unsorted whole blood was sequenced, leaving chains unpaired.

Points from the study as a whole: Private and CD4 specificities were missed by VDJdb matching, which favored anti-spike CD8 responses.

cDNA molecules, individually, were tagged with unique molecular identifiers. TCRdb reprocessed the 5' RACE reads with MiXCR, giving one entry per CDR3 protein. The sample holds fewer than 90,000 distinct CDR3 sequences; more than 13% are singletons and the top ten take over 9.5%. In regard to this clonotype: Antigen specificity is unknown.

The CDR3 contains 17 residues. Between the trimmed V and J ends, which lost 10 bases and 0 bases, there was a span of 19 bases. The TCR sequence derives from an adult who was a healthcare worker with PCR-confirmed SARS-CoV-2 infection or an uninfected control (not recorded which). Material for sequencing was whole blood. This sequence joins TRBV12-3 or TRBV12-4 and TRBJ2-6; tentatively, D is TRBD1 (6 bases). In DNA, the CDR3 is TGTGCCACCCAGAGGACAGAACTCAACTCTGGGGCCAACGTCCTGACTTTC. This sequence encodes CATQRTELNSGANVLTF.